One sample yielded the 2 T cell receptor beta chains listed below, sequenced in a study of shared clonotypes between healthy human individuals. Here immunoSEQ multiplex PCR was the method, and the copy in TCRdb shows in-frame clones only, minus some. The sample yields some 1.5 million clones, about 98% seen once. Sample: naive CD4+ T cells sorted from blood. This sample's subset: CD45RA+ positively selected. These receptors originate from a man aged 25 to 45 in good health.

The chain couples TRBV18 to TRBJ2-5, with D possibly being TRBD1 (6 bases). With 2 bases removed from V and 5 bases from J, the gap between germline ends came to 18 bases. The germline V gene has CDR1 KGHSH and CDR2 LQKENI. This CDR3 region has 16 residues. The CDR3 sequence: CASSPNVGGAGETQYF. In nucleotides, the CDR3 is TGTGCCAGCTCACCAAATGTTGGGGGCGCGGGTGAGACCCAGTACTTC.

V is TRBV9 and J is TRBJ2-5; D may be TRBD1 or TRBD2 (5 bases each). CDR3 length: 15 residues. Trimming cost V 4 bases and J 5 bases, with 18 bases left between them. The germline V gene encodes CDR1 SGDLS and CDR2 YYNGEE. CDR3 coding DNA: TGTGCCAGCAGCAGGGGAGCGGCTACGATGGAGACCCAGTACTTC. Protein sequence: CASSRGAATMETQYF.